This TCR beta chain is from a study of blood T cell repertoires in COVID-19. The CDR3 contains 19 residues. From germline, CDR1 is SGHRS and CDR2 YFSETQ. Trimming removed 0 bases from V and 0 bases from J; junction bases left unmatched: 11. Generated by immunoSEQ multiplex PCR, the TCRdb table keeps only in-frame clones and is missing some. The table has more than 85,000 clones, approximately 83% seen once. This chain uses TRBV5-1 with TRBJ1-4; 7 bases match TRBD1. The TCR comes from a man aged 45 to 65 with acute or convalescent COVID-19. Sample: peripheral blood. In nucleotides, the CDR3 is TGCGCCAGCAGCTTGGGAAGGGGGCACACTTGGGCAACTAATGAAAAACTGTTTTTT. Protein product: CASSLGRGHTWATNEKLFF.